A single sample is the source of the 30 T cell receptor beta chains below, sequenced in a study of cytomegalovirus exposure and HLA in healthy donors. In the PCR, 60 Vbeta and 13 Jbeta primers were used. Assay: immunoSEQ multiplex PCR; the TCRdb copy retains only in-frame clones and omits some. Of approximately 150,000 clones in the sample, around 77% were seen once. Sequencing used PBMCs. All receptors come from a woman in her twenties or thirties in good health and CMV-seronegative.

V is TRBV6-5 and J is TRBJ2-1; no clear D gene. Trimming stripped 2 bases from V and 6 bases from J, with 2 bases between. Germline V gene sequence: CDR1 MNHEY, CDR2 SVGAGI. The CDR3 contains 11 residues. CDR3 in amino acids: CASSYLNEQFF. The CDR3 DNA reads TGTGCCAGCAGTTACCTCAATGAGCAGTTCTTC.

The CDR3 bases are TGTGCCAGCAGCTTTAGGACAGAGACTGAAGCTTTCTTT. This codes for CASSFRTETEAFF. The V call is TRBV7-3, the J call TRBJ1-1, with a possible D match to TRBD1 (6 bases). V lost 3 bases to trimming and J lost 5 bases, with 10 bases between them. The CDR3 has 13 residues. Germline CDR1 reads SGHTA; CDR2 reads FQGTGA. Combining the CDR3 with reference TRBV7-3 and TRBJ1-1 gives the whole variable domain GAGVSQTPSNKVTEKGKYVELRCDPISGHTALYWYRQSLGQGPEFLIYFQGTGAADDSGLPNDRFFAVRPEGSVSTLKIQRTERGDSAVYLCASSFRTETEAFFGQGTRLTVV.

Comments on this clone: The sample contains more than one DNA sequence encoding this CDR3. The J gene is TRBJ1-5, the V gene TRBV19; no definite D call. Germline CDR1 and CDR2: LNHDA and SQIVND (reference sequence). This CDR3 has 13 residues. The V end was cut by 6 bases, the J end by 4 bases, with 10 bases between. In DNA form, the CDR3 reads TGTGCCAGTAGCCCGACGGGGAATCAGCCCCAGCATTTT. Its translation is CASSPTGNQPQHF.

The chain links TRBV4-3 to TRBJ2-5; 7 bases agree with TRBD2. Germline CDR1 is LGHNA and CDR2 is YSLEER. The CDR3 consists of 15 residues. J lost 5 bases, V lost 0 bases, and 6 bases had no gene match. DNA of the CDR3: TGCGCCAGCAGCCAAGATCGCCAGGGAGGGGAGACCCAGTACTTC. This sequence encodes CASSQDRQGGETQYF.

This clone was seen only once. This sequence joins TRBV7-2 and TRBJ2-1; D unclear. This CDR3 region has 13 residues. Germline V gene sequence: CDR1 SGHTA, CDR2 FQGNSA. V was pared by 6 bases and J by 4 bases, with 10 bases between. In DNA, the CDR3 is TGTGCCAGCAGTTCCTATCGATACAATGAGCAGTTCTTC. Translating it yields CASSSYRYNEQFF. The variable domain in full, completed from reference TRBV7-2 and TRBJ2-1, reads GAGVSQSPSNKVTEKGKDVELRCDPISGHTALYWYRQSLGQGLEFLIYFQGNSAPDKSGLPSDRFSAERTGGSVSTLTIQRTQQEDSAVYLCASSSYRYNEQFFGPGTRLTVL.

This chain uses TRBV7-8 with TRBJ2-7; 9 nucleotides agree with TRBD1. From germline, CDR1 is SGHVS and CDR2 FQNEAQ. V was pared by 2 bases and J by 2 bases, with 7 bases of the junction left unmatched. The CDR3 has 16 amino acids. The CDR3: CASSLRRDRAAYEQYF. The CDR3 DNA sequence: TGTGCCAGCAGCTTACGCCGGGACAGGGCTGCCTACGAGCAGTACTTC. Together with reference TRBV7-8 and TRBJ2-7, the CDR3 gives the full variable domain: GAGVSQSPRYKVAKRGQDVALRCDPISGHVSLFWYQQALGQGPEFLTYFQNEAQLDKSGLPSDRFFAERPEGSVSTLKIQRTQQEDSAVYLCASSLRRDRAAYEQYFGPGTRLTVT.

The table lists this clone with a count of one. The V call is TRBV2, the J call TRBJ2-3, with D uncertain. The germline V gene encodes CDR1 SNHLY and CDR2 FYNNEI. The CDR3 contains 11 residues. V was trimmed by 10 bases and J by 8 bases, leaving 13 bases between them. This CDR3 is CANSALGTQYF. CDR3 nucleotides: TGTGCCAACTCAGCTCTAGGTACGCAGTATTTT.

This chain uses TRBV1 with TRBJ2-7; the table gives TRBD1 as D, unverified against the DNA. TRBV1 is assigned pseudogene status. CDR3 size: 15 residues. CDR3: CTSSQGDRVGYEQYF. As DNA, the CDR3 is TGCACCAGCAGCCAAGGGGACAGGGTGGGATACGAGCAGTACTTC.

This clone has a handful of counts. The V and J genes are TRBV6-1 and TRBJ1-5; D unresolved. The CDR3 contains 14 residues. V dropped 2 bases and J dropped 0 bases, with 5 bases sitting between them. Germline V gene data show CDR1 as MNHNS and CDR2 as SASEGT. The CDR3 DNA sequence: TGTGCCAGCAGTGAACTGTATAGCAATCAGCCCCAGCATTTT. Translating it yields CASSELYSNQPQHF.

This chain connects TRBV7-8 to TRBJ2-1; no clear D. This CDR3 comprises 12 residues. The germline V gene encodes CDR1 SGHVS and CDR2 FQNEAQ. V was clipped by 1 base and J by 6 bases, with 4 bases between them. The CDR3 loop reads CASSLGVNEQFF. CDR3 nucleotides: TGTGCCAGCAGCTTAGGAGTCAATGAGCAGTTCTTC.

This clone has a handful of counts. The rearrangement links TRBV15 to TRBJ1-1, with D possibly matching TRBD1 (6 bases). Trimming removed 0 bases at V and 2 bases at J, with 19 bases between. The CDR3 runs to 18 residues. Germline V gene data show CDR1 as LNHNV and CDR2 as YYDKDF (reference sequence). The CDR3 DNA reads as TGTGCCACCAGCAGAGATTTTGTTTCTTGGACAGTCAACACTGAAGCTTTCTTT. It encodes CATSRDFVSWTVNTEAFF. The variable domain in full, completed from reference TRBV15 and TRBJ1-1, reads DAMVIQNPRYQVTQFGKPVTLSCSQTLNHNVMYWYQQKSSQAPKLLFHYYDKDFNNEADTPDNFQSRRPNTSFCFLDIRSPGLGDTAMYLCATSRDFVSWTVNTEAFFGQGTRLTVV.

The chain recombines TRBV4-1 with TRBJ1-1; 7 positions agree with TRBD1. This CDR3 has 15 residues. Germline lookup yields CDR1 MGHRA and CDR2 YSYEKL. Trimming cost V 2 bases and J 4 bases; bases outside gene matches: 7. CDR3 DNA sequence: TGCGCCAGCAGCCAACCGACGACAGGGATCACTGAAGCTTTCTTT. Amino acids: CASSQPTTGITEAFF.

This rearrangement joins TRBV4-2 to TRBJ1-1, with TRBD1 as a possible D gene (5 bases). Trimming shortened V by 0 bases and J by 7 bases, and 15 bases separated the two germline ends. From germline, CDR1 is LGHNA and CDR2 YNFKEQ. The CDR3 is 15 amino acids. CDR3 amino acids: CASSQEGGRPGEAFF. The CDR3 DNA reads as TGTGCCAGCAGCCAAGAGGGGGGACGGCCCGGTGAAGCTTTCTTT.

The rearrangement uses TRBV7-3 and TRBJ2-1; 10 nucleotides match TRBD1. Germline values: CDR1 SGHTA, CDR2 FQGTGA. V shed 5 bases and J 8 bases; nucleotides not matched to a gene: 9. CDR3 size: 15 residues. CDR3 sequence reads: CASSRMTGGLDEQFF. CDR3 bases: TGTGCCAGCAGCCGTATGACAGGGGGCTTGGATGAGCAGTTCTTC.

The chain combines TRBV28 with TRBJ1-3; TRBD1 agrees at 8 bases. The CDR3 contains 16 residues. V was pared by 5 bases and J by 2 bases, with 8 bases of the junction left unmatched. Germline loops: CDR1 MDHEN, CDR2 SYDVKM. CDR3 protein: CASSQNRGNTGNTIYF. DNA of the CDR3: TGTGCCAGCAGTCAAAACAGGGGGAACACTGGAAACACCATATATTTT.

This chain links TRBV28 with TRBJ2-3; TRBD2 might be the D (5 bases). The ends were cut back, 6 bases at V and 6 bases at J, with 16 bases in the middle. This CDR3 spans 14 amino acids. CDR1 and CDR2 (germline): MDHEN, SYDVKM. The CDR3, as DNA: TGTGCCAGCAGCAACCGGGGAAGATGGGATACGCAGTATTTT. Encoded protein: CASSNRGRWDTQYF.

The chain employs TRBV27 and TRBJ2-5; 7 nucleotides agree with TRBD1. Trimming at V came to 4 bases and at J to 7 bases, leaving 12 bases not matched to a gene. Germline lookup yields CDR1 MNHEY and CDR2 SMNVEV (reference sequence). The CDR3 is made up of 15 amino acids. The DNA for the CDR3 is TGTGCCAGCAGTTCGAACAGGGGTCCAAAGGGGACCCAGTACTTC. Protein sequence: CASSSNRGPKGTQYF.

This clone showed up just once. The rearrangement joins TRBV2 to TRBJ1-1; the D gene is possibly TRBD1 (5 bases). Between the trimmed V and J ends, which lost 10 bases and 3 bases, there was a span of 21 bases. Germline-derived CDR1 and CDR2 are SNHLY and FYNNEI. This CDR3 region has 15 residues. The CDR3 here is CATSGGSGTYTEAFF. In DNA form, the CDR3 reads TGTGCCACCTCCGGGGGATCCGGGACGTACACTGAAGCTTTCTTT.

This clone was found once. The chain has TRBV7-9 and TRBJ2-1, with 8 bases lining up with TRBD1. This CDR3 has 15 amino acids. CDR1 SEHNR and CDR2 FQNEAQ come from the germline V gene (reference sequence). Trimming at V came to 7 bases and at J to 0 bases, leaving 5 bases not matched to a gene. CDR3 sequence reads: CASKRTGISYNEQFF. The CDR3 nucleotides are TGTGCCAGCAAACGGACAGGGATCTCCTACAATGAGCAGTTCTTC.

The rearrangement uses TRBV27 and TRBJ2-1, with TRBD2 matching over 7 bases. V dropped 5 bases and J dropped 2; count of bases not matched to a gene: 6. The germline V gene encodes CDR1 MNHEY and CDR2 SMNVEV (reference sequence). The CDR3 has 15 residues. Written as DNA, the CDR3 is TGTGCCAGCAGTCCCCCTGGGAGGGCCTACAATGAGCAGTTCTTC. Protein: CASSPPGRAYNEQFF.

V gene TRBV5-1 combines with J gene TRBJ2-5; 12 bases fit TRBD2. The CDR3 is 14 residues long. The V gene's germline CDR1 is SGHRS and CDR2 YFSETQ. V dropped 6 bases and J dropped 7; count of bases not matched to a gene: 7. The CDR3: CASMTSGSAGTQYF. The DNA for the CDR3 is TGCGCCAGCATGACTAGCGGGAGTGCGGGGACCCAGTACTTC.

The V gene is TRBV7-3, the J gene TRBJ2-7; unclear D gene. V shed 2 bases and J shed 4 bases, with 15 bases lying between them. The CDR3 spans 15 residues. Germline V lookup: CDR1 SGHTA, CDR2 FQGTGA. This CDR3 reads CASSLYRGGGYEQYF. Here the CDR3 DNA reads TGTGCCAGCAGCTTATATCGCGGCGGTGGGTACGAGCAGTACTTC.

The J gene is TRBJ1-5, the V gene TRBV11-2, with D possibly being TRBD1 (5 bases). CDR3 length: 14 residues. Trimming removed 6 bases at V and 3 bases at J, with 12 bases between. Germline loops: CDR1 SGHAT, CDR2 FQNNGV. In DNA form, the CDR3 reads TGTGCCAGCAGTGTCGACAGAAACAATCAGCCCCAGCATTTT. As protein: CASSVDRNNQPQHF.

This chain joins TRBV5-1 and TRBJ2-7, with TRBD1 matching over 8 bases. The germline V gene has CDR1 SGHRS and CDR2 YFSETQ. The CDR3 is made up of 14 amino acids. The junction had 5 bases not matched to a gene; V was cut back by 1 base and J by 5 bases. CDR3: CASSLTQGAHEQYF. CDR3 DNA: TGCGCCAGCAGCTTGACCCAGGGGGCCCACGAGCAGTACTTC.

Regarding this clone: At one boundary the junction diverges from the germline segment, which might be a read error. The J gene is TRBJ2-5, the V gene TRBV25-1; D is perhaps TRBD1 (6 bases). The closer fit of TRBJ2-7 to the DNA end suggests the J call may be wrong. The germline V gene encodes CDR1 MGHDK and CDR2 SYGVNS. The CDR3 runs 14 residues. CDR3 amino acids: CASSESSGAYEQYF. The CDR3 nucleotides are TGTGCCAGCAGCGAATCTTCAGGGGCCTACGAGCAGTACTTC.

The V call is TRBV29-1, the J call TRBJ2-2; no clear D. Germline assignment: CDR1 SQVTM and CDR2 ANQGSEA. The CDR3 sequence is 12 residues long. The CDR3 DNA reads as TGCAGTGCTTCAAAAGGAGCCGGGGAGCTGTTTTTT. It encodes CSASKGAGELFF.

The chain carries TRBV10-3 and TRBJ2-1; 14 positions agree with TRBD2. CDR1 is ENHRY and CDR2 is SYGVKD in the germline V gene. This CDR3 comprises 16 residues. Trimming at V came to 3 bases and at J to 7 bases, leaving 5 bases not matched to a gene. The CDR3 region is CAISDQGTSGGNEQFF. Written as DNA, the CDR3 is TGTGCCATCAGTGACCAAGGGACTAGCGGGGGAAATGAGCAGTTCTTC.

V gene TRBV5-1 combines with J gene TRBJ1-6; TRBD1 matches 7 bases. Germline CDR1 is SGHRS and CDR2 is YFSETQ. The V gene end was trimmed by 0 bases and the J gene end by 5 bases; junction bases not matched to a gene: 8. CDR3 length: 17 residues. The CDR3 DNA follows: TGCGCCAGCAGCTTGGGACAGGGTGGCAGCGATAATTCACCCCTCCACTTT. Translating gives CASSLGQGGSDNSPLHF.

This chain links TRBV5-1 with TRBJ1-1, with D uncertain. The CDR3 is made up of 17 amino acids. Germline V gives CDR1 SGHRS, CDR2 YFSETQ. V gave up 0 bases and J gave up 0 bases, with 15 bases separating them. CDR3 residues: CASSLAGRVSVNTEAFF. The CDR3 DNA sequence: TGCGCCAGCAGCTTGGCCGGGAGGGTGAGTGTGAACACTGAAGCTTTCTTT.

This clone was observed a few times. The V call is TRBV2, the J call TRBJ1-6; weak D call: TRBD1 (6 bases). Germline V gene sequence: CDR1 SNHLY, CDR2 FYNNEI. The V and J ends lost 7 bases and 0 bases respectively, with 13 bases between them. This CDR3 is 16 amino acids long. The CDR3 region has the DNA TGTGCCAGCAACATCGGACAGAGCTCCTATAATTCACCCCTCCACTTT. As protein: CASNIGQSSYNSPLHF.